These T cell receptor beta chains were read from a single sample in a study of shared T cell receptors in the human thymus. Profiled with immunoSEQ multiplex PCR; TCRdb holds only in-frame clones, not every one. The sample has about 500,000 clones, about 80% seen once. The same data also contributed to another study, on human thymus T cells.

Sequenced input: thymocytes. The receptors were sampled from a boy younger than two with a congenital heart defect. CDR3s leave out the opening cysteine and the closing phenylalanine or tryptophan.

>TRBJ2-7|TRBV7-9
ASSPLADEQY
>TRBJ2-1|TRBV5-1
ASSSGQGVDEQF
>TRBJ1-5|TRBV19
ASSTLSGLFNQPQH
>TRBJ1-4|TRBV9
ASSVGGGQGREKLF
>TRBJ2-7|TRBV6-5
ASSRPGEQY
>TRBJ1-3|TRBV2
ASSRIGASGNTIY
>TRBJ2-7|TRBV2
ASSDGAANWNEQY
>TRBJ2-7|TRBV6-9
ARPNPGYYEQY
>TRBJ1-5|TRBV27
ASSPTGDRVLPQH
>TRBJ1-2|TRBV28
ASSPQGAGGYT
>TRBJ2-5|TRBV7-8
ASSLAQERETQY
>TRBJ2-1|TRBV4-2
ASSQGLAGAYAYNEQF
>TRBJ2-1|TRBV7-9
ASSNAGEWTYNEQF
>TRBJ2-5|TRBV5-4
ASSLSGTGGFETQY
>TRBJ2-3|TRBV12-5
ASGLLALAGGGDTQY
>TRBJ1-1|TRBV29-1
SAWSTPPSLNTEAF
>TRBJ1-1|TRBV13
ASSLADLGTEAF
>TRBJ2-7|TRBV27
ASSPDRVIGHEQY
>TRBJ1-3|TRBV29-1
SVETTGLGNTIY
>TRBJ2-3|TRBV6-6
ASSSRPGPRTDTQY
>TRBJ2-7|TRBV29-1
SVATSGFYEQY
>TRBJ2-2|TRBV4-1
ASSQGGRERTEGEDTGELF
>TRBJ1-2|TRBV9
ASSARDSHGYT